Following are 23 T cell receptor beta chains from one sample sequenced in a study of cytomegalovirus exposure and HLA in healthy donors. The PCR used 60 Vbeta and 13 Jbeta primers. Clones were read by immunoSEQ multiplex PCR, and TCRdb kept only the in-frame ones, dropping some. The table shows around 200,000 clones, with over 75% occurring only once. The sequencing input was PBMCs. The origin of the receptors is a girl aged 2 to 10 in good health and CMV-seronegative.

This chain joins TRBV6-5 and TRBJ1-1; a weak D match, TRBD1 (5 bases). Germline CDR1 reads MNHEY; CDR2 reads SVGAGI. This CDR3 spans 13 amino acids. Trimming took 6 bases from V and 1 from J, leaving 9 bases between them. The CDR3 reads CASSHRPNTEAFF. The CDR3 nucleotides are TGTGCCAGCAGCCACAGGCCGAACACTGAAGCTTTCTTT.

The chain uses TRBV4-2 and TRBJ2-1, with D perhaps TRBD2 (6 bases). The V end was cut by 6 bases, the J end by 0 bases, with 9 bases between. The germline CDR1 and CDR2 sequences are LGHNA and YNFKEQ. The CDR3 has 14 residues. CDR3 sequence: CASRETSSYNEQFF. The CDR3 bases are TGTGCCAGCAGGGAGACTAGCTCCTACAATGAGCAGTTCTTC.

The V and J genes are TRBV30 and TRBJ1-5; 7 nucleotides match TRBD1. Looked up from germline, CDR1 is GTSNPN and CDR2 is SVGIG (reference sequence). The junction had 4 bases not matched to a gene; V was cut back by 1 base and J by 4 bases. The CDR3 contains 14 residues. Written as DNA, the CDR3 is TGTGCCTGGAGTGAGGGACAGCCTAATCAGCCCCAGCATTTT. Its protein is CAWSEGQPNQPQHF.

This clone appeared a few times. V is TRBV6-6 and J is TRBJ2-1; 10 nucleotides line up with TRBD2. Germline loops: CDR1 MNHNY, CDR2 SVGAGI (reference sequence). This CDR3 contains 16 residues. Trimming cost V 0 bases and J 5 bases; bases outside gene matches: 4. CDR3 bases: TGTGCCAGCAGTTACTCAAAGAGCGGGAGGGACAATGAGCAGTTCTTC. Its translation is CASSYSKSGRDNEQFF.

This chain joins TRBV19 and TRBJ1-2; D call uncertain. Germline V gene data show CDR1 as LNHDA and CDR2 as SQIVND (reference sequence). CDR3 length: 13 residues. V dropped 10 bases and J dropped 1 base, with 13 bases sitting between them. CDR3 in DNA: TGTGCCACGTCCCATACAGTTAACTATGGCTACACCTTC. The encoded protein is CATSHTVNYGYTF.

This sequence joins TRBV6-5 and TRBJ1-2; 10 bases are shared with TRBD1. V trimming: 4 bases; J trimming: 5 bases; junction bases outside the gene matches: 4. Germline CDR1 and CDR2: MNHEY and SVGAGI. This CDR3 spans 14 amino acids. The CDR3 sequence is CASSLTGGLYGYTF. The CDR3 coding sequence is TGTGCCAGCAGTTTGACAGGGGGCTTGTATGGCTACACCTTC.

CDR3 in DNA: TGCAGCGTTGACGAAGGGGGCCTAGAACCTGGGTACACCTTC. Translation gives CSVDEGGLEPGYTF. V and J are TRBV29-1 and TRBJ1-2; 7 positions agree with TRBD1. From germline, CDR1 is SQVTM and CDR2 ANQGSEA. J gave up 11 bases and V 3 bases, and 15 bases lay outside the gene matches. CDR3 size: 14 residues.

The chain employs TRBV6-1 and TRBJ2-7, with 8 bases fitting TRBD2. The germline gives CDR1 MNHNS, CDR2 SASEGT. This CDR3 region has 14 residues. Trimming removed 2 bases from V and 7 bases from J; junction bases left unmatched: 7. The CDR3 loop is CASSETAGAGEQYF. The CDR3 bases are TGTGCCAGCAGTGAAACAGCGGGAGCGGGGGAGCAGTACTTC.

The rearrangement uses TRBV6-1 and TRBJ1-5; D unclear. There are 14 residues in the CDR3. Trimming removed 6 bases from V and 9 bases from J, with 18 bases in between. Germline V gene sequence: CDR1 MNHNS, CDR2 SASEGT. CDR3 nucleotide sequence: TGTGCCAGCAGAGCGACTAATCCTGGGCGGCCCCAGCATTTT. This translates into CASRATNPGRPQHF.

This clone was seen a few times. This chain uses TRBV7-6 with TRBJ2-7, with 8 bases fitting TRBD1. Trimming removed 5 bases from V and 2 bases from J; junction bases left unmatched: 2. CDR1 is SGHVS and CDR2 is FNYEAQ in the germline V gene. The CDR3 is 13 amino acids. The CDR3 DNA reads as TGTGCCAGCAGCATGGGACAGGCCTACGAGCAGTACTTC. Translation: CASSMGQAYEQYF.

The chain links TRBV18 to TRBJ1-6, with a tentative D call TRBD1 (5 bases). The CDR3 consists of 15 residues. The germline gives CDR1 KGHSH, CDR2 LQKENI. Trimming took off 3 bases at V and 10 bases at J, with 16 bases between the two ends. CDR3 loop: CASSPTGDPNSPLHF. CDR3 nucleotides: TGTGCCAGCTCACCGACGGGGGACCCGAACTCACCCCTCCACTTT.

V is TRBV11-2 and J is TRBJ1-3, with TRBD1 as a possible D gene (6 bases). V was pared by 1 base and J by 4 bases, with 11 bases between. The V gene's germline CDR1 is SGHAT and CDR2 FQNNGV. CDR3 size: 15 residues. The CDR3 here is CASSLGLGQGNTIYF. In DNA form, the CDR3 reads TGTGCCAGCAGCTTAGGTCTCGGACAGGGAAACACCATATATTTT. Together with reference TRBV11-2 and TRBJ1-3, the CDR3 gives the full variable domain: EAGVAQSPRYKIIEKRQSVAFWCNPISGHATLYWYQQILGQGPKLLIQFQNNGVVDDSQLPKDRFSAERLKGVDSTLKIQPAKLEDSAVYLCASSLGLGQGNTIYFGEGSWLTVV.

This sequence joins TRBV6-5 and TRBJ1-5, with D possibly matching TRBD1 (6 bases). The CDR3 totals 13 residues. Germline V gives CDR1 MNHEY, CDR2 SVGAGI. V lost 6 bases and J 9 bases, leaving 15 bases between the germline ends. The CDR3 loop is CASSQTGPGPQHF. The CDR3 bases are TGTGCCAGCAGCCAGACAGGCCCGGGGCCCCAGCATTTT.

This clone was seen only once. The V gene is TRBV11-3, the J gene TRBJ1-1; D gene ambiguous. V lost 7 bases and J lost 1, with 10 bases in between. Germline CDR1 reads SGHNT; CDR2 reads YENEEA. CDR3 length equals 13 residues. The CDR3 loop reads CASTARGNTEAFF. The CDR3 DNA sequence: TGTGCCAGCACCGCCCGAGGGAACACTGAAGCTTTCTTT.

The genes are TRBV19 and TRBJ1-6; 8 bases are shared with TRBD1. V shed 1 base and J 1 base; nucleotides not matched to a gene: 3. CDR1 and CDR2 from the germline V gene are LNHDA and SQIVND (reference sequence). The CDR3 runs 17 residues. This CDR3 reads CASSIVQGASYNSPLHF. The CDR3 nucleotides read TGTGCCAGTAGTATAGTCCAGGGGGCGTCCTATAATTCACCCCTCCACTTT.

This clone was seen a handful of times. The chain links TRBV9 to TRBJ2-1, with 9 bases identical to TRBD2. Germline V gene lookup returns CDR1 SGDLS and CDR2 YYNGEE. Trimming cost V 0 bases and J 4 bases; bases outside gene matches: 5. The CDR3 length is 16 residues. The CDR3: CASSVALAGLYNEQFF. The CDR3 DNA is TGTGCCAGCAGCGTAGCACTAGCGGGCCTATACAATGAGCAGTTCTTC.

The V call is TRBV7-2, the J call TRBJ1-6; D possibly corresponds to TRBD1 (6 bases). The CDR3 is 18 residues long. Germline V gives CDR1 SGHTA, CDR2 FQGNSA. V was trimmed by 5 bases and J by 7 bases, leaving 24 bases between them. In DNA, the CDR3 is TGTGCCAGCAGCCCAACCAGGGGACCAGGGGATAGGAATTCACCCCTCCACTTT. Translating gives CASSPTRGPGDRNSPLHF.

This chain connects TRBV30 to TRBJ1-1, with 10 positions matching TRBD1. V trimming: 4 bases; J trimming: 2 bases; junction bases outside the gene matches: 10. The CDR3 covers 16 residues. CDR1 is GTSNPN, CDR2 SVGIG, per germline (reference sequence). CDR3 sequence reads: CAWTRDRGFSNTEAFF. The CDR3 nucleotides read TGTGCCTGGACTCGGGACAGGGGATTCAGTAACACTGAAGCTTTCTTT.

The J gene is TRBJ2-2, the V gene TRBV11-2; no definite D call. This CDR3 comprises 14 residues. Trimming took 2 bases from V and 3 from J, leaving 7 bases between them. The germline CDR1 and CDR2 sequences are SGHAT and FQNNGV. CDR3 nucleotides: TGTGCCAGCAGCTTAACCCCAGACACCGGGGAGCTGTTTTTT. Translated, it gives CASSLTPDTGELFF.

The CDR3 sequence: CASSSGSGYGYTF. The CDR3 nucleotides read TGTGCCAGCAGTTCCGGTTCGGGGTATGGCTACACCTTC. This chain joins TRBV6-5 and TRBJ1-2; D is unresolved. The CDR3 covers 13 residues. Trimming pared 4 bases from V and 5 bases from J, leaving 11 bases between. CDR1 is MNHEY, CDR2 SVGAGI, per germline.

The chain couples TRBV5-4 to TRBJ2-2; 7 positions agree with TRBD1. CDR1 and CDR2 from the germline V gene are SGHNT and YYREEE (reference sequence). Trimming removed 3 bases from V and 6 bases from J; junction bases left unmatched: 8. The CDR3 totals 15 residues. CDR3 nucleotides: TGTGCCAGCAGCTCTTTGACAGGGTCGGCCGGGGAGCTGTTTTTT. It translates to CASSSLTGSAGELFF.

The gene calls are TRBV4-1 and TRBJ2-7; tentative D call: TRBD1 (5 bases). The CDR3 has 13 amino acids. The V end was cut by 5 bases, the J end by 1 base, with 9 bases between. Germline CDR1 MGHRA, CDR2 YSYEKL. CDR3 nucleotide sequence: TGCGCCAGCAGCACGACAGTGTCCTACGAGCAGTACTTC. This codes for CASSTTVSYEQYF.

The chain's CDR3 is CASSDSRTAAEAFF. DNA for the CDR3: TGTGCCAGCAGTGACTCGAGGACAGCAGCTGAAGCTTTCTTT. V gene TRBV6-4 combines with J gene TRBJ1-1, with TRBD1 as a possible D gene (6 bases). In germline, CDR1 is MRHNA, CDR2 SNTAGT. The CDR3 contains 14 residues. V shed 0 bases and J shed 6 bases, with 11 bases lying between them.